This passage covers 9 T cell receptor beta chains from one sample sequenced in a study of shared clonotypes between healthy human individuals. CD8 cells classed as naive were CD45RO-negative and positively selected for CCR7, excluding terminally differentiated effector memory CD45RA+ cells. The protocol was immunoSEQ multiplex PCR, while the TCRdb copy is restricted to in-frame clones and leaves out a portion. The sample lists more than 2 million clones, approximately 95% occurring once. Specimen: naive CD8+ T cells sorted from blood. The receptors were gathered from a man younger than 30 in good health.

This clone was counted only a few times. This specimen includes other DNA sequences encoding the same CDR3. J is TRBJ2-2 and V is TRBV4-3; no reliable D call. Germline CDR1 and CDR2: LGHNA and YSLEER. There are 13 residues in the CDR3. Trimming left V 0 bases short and J 4 bases short, with 3 bases between. The CDR3 DNA sequence: TGCGCCAGCAGCCAAGATCCCACCGGGGAGCTGTTTTTT. This translates into CASSQDPTGELFF.

The chain links TRBV4-1 to TRBJ2-7; TRBD1 matches at 8 bases. V lost 2 bases and J lost 3; bases outside the gene matches: 9. The CDR3 is 16 residues long. The germline CDR1 and CDR2 sequences are MGHRA and YSYEKL. The DNA for the CDR3 is TGCGCCAGCAGCCAAAACAGGGGGACGGCCAGCTACGAGCAGTACTTC. Protein sequence: CASSQNRGTASYEQYF.

This chain links TRBV11-1 with TRBJ2-7; 7 nucleotides match TRBD2. The germline CDR1 and CDR2 sequences are SGHAT and FQDESV (reference sequence). CDR3 length: 12 amino acids. After removal of 5 bases from V and 7 bases from J, the junction contained 5 bases not matched to a gene. CDR3 sequence reads: CASSHLGGEQYF. The CDR3 nucleotides read TGTGCCAGCAGCCACCTCGGGGGGGAGCAGTACTTC.

About this clone: A junction end diverges from the germline sequence, so it may reflect a read error. V usage is TRBV7-7 and J usage is TRBJ2-1, with 9 bases fitting TRBD2. CDR3 length: 15 residues. Germline loops: CDR1 SSHAT, CDR2 FNYEAQ (reference sequence). In DNA form, the CDR3 reads TGTGCTAGCAGTGTGGCGGGGGGGCCCGGCAATGAGCAGTTCTTC. Translation gives CASSVAGGPGNEQFF.

The chain couples TRBV4-1 to TRBJ2-1; 9 bases match TRBD2. Losses at the gene ends were 9 bases for V and 9 bases for J; bases not matched to a gene: 12. CDR1 MGHRA and CDR2 YSYEKL come from the germline V gene. This CDR3 has 14 amino acids. The CDR3 bases are TGCGCCAGTTCTAGCGGGACCTTTTTCCCTGAGCAGTTCTTC. Its translation is CASSSGTFFPEQFF.

The gene calls are TRBV6-6 and TRBJ1-3, with D unclear. This CDR3 has 13 amino acids. Trimming cost V 6 bases and J 8 bases, with 14 bases left between them. Germline CDR1 reads MNHNY; CDR2 reads SVGAGI (reference sequence). Written as DNA, the CDR3 is TGTGCCAGCAGAGAAGAAACTGGGGACACCATATATTTT. As protein: CASREETGDTIYF.

J is TRBJ1-2 and V is TRBV2; D unclear. Germline lookup yields CDR1 SNHLY and CDR2 FYNNEI. Trimming cost V 2 bases and J 6 bases, with 7 bases left between them. The CDR3 has 12 amino acids. DNA for the CDR3: TGTGCCAGCAGTGAAACTGGGAATGGCTACACCTTC. Translating gives CASSETGNGYTF.

This clone was seen a single time. V usage is TRBV2 and J usage is TRBJ2-5; no definite D call. V lost 10 bases and J lost 0, with 9 bases in between. CDR1 is SNHLY, CDR2 FYNNEI, per germline. The CDR3 contains 12 residues. CDR3: CATGYDQETQYF. The CDR3 DNA follows: TGTGCCACTGGGTACGACCAAGAGACCCAGTACTTC.

About this clone: This same CDR3 is encoded by further DNA sequences in the sample. The chain recombines TRBV19 with TRBJ2-7; D not resolved. CDR3 length equals 13 residues. Germline V gene sequence: CDR1 LNHDA, CDR2 SQIVND (reference sequence). V lost 3 bases and J lost 3, with 9 bases in between. The CDR3 coding sequence is TGTGCCAGTAGTATTGGGCAGTTCTACGAGCAGTACTTC. Its protein is CASSIGQFYEQYF.